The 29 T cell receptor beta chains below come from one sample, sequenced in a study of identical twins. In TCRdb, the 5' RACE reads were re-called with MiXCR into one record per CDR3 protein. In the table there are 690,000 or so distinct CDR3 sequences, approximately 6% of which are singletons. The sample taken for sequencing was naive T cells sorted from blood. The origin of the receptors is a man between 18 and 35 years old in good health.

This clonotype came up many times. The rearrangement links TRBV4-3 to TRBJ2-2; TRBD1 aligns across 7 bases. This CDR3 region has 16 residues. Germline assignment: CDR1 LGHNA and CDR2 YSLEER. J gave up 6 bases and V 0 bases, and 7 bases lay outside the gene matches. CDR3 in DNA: TGCGCCAGCAGCCAAGAAATACAGGGGAGTGCCGGGGAGCTGTTTTTT. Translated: CASSQEIQGSAGELFF.

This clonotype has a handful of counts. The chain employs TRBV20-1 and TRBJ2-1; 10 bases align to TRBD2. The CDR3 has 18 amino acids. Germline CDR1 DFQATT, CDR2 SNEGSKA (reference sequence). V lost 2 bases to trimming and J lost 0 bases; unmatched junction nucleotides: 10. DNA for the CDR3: TGCAGTGCTAGAATGCTAGCGGGAGTACAGAGCTCCTACAATGAGCAGTTCTTC. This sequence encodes CSARMLAGVQSSYNEQFF.

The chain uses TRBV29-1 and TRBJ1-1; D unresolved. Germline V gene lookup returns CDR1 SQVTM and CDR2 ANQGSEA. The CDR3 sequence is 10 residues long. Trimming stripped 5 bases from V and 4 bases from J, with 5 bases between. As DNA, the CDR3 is TGCAGCGTTCGTTTCACTGAAGCTTTCTTT. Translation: CSVRFTEAFF.

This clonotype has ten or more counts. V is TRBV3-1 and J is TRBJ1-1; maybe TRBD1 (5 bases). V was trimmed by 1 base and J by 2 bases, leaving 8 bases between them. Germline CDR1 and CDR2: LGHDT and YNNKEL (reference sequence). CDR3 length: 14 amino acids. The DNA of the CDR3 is TGTGCCAGCAGCCAAGGGACACTAAACACTGAAGCTTTCTTT. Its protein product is CASSQGTLNTEAFF.

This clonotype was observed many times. The CDR3 loop is CASRCGSYEQYV. The CDR3 DNA reads TGTGCCAGCAGGTGCGGCTCCTACGAGCAGTACGTC. The V call is TRBV25-1, the J call TRBJ2-7; no clear D. The CDR3 loop spans 12 amino acids. Germline V gene data show CDR1 as MGHDK and CDR2 as SYGVNS. V gave up 6 bases and J gave up 0 bases, with 6 bases separating them.

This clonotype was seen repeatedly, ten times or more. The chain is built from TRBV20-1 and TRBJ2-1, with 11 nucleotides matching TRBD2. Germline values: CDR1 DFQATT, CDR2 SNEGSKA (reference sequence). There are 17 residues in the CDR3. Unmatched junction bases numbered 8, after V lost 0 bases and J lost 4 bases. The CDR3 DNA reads TGCAGTGCTAGAGACCTTCGACTAGCGGGGTTTTACAATGAGCAGTTCTTC. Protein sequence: CSARDLRLAGFYNEQFF.

In DNA, the CDR3 is TGTGCCAGCAGGGACGGGCGGGAGCGCTCCTACGAGCAGTACGTC. Its translation: CASRDGRERSYEQYV. This sequence joins TRBV27 and TRBJ2-7; 7 nucleotides line up with TRBD2. J lost 0 bases, V lost 6 bases, and 8 bases had no gene match. Germline V lookup: CDR1 MNHEY, CDR2 SMNVEV (reference sequence). This CDR3 is built from 15 residues.

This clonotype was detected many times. Here the CDR3 reads CASSLGLAGSPNTGELFF. CDR3 DNA: TGTGCCAGCAGCTTGGGACTAGCGGGATCCCCGAACACCGGGGAGCTGTTTTTT. The genes are TRBV5-6 and TRBJ2-2; the match to TRBD2 covers 11 bases. CDR3 length equals 18 residues. The V gene end was trimmed by 0 bases and the J gene end by 0 bases; junction bases not matched to a gene: 4. Germline CDR1 reads SGHDT; CDR2 reads YYEEEE.

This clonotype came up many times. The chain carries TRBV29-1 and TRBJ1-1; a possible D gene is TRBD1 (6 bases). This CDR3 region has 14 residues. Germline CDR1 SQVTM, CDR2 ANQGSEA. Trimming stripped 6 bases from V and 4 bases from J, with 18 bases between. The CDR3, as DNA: TGCAGCGTGGGGTACGGGGGGGCGGCCACTGAAGCTTTCTTT. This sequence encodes CSVGYGGAATEAFF.

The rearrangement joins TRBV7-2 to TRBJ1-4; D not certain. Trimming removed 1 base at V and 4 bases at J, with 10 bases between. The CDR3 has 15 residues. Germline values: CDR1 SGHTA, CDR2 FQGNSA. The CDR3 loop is CASSLGTEVNEKLFF. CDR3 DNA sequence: TGTGCCAGCAGCTTAGGGACGGAAGTTAATGAAAAACTGTTTTTT.

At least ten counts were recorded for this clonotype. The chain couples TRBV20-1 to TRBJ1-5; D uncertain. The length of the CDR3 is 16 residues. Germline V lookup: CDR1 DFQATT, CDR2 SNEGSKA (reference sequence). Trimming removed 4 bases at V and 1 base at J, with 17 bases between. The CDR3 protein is CSAKRPRSGSNQPQHF. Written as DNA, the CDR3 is TGCAGTGCTAAAAGGCCAAGGAGTGGGAGCAATCAGCCCCAGCATTTT.

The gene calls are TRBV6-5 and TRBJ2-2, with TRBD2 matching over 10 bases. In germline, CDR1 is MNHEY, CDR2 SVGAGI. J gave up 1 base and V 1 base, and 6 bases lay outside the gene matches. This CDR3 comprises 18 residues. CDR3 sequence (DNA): TGTGCCAGCAGTTACTTGACTTTAGCGGGAGGGAACACCGGGGAGCTGTTTTTT. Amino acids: CASSYLTLAGGNTGELFF.

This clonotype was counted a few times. Written as DNA, the CDR3 is TGTGCCAGCAGTTTACGCCCTGGGGTTTTGGATACGCAGTATTTT. Protein: CASSLRPGVLDTQYF. The gene calls are TRBV27 and TRBJ2-3, with D unresolved. Germline loops: CDR1 MNHEY, CDR2 SMNVEV (reference sequence). Trimming removed 2 bases from V and 6 bases from J, with 15 bases in between. The CDR3 spans 15 residues.

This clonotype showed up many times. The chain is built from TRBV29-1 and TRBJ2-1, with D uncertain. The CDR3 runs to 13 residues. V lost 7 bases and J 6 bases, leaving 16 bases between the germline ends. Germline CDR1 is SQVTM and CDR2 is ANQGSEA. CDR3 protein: CSAAPRNLNEQFF. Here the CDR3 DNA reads TGCAGCGCCGCTCCAAGAAACCTCAATGAGCAGTTCTTC.

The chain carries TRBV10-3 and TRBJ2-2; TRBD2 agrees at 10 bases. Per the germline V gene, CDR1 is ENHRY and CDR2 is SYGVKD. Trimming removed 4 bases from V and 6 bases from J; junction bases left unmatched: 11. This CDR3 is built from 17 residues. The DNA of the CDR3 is TGTGCCATCAGTGGGGCGGTTGGGACTAGCGCCGCCGGGGAGCTGTTTTTT. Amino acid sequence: CAISGAVGTSAAGELFF.

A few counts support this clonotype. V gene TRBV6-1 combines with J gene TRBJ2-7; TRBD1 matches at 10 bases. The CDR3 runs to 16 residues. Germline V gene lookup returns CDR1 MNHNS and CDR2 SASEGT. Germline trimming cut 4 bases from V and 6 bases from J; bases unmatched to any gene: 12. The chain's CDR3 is CASSASPDRGQGEQYV. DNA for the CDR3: TGTGCCAGCAGTGCCTCTCCCGACAGGGGGCAAGGCGAGCAGTACGTC.

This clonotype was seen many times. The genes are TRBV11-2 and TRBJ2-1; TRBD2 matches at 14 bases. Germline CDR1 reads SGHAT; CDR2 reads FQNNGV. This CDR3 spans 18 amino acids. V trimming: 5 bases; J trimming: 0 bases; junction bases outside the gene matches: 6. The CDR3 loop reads CASSPGLAGESSYNEQFF. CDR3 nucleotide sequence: TGTGCCAGCAGCCCGGGACTAGCGGGAGAGAGCTCCTACAATGAGCAGTTCTTC.

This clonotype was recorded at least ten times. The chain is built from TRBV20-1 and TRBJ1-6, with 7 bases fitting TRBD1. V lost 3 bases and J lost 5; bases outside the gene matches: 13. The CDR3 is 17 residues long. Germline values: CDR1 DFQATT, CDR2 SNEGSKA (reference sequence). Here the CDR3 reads CSARPPAGTAHNSPLHF. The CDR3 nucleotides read TGCAGTGCTAGGCCACCCGCAGGGACAGCTCATAATTCACCCCTCCACTTT.

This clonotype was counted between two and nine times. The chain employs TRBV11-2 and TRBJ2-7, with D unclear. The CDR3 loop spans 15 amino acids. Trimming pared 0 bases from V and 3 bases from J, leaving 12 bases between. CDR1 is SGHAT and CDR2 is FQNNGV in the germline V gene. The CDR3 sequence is CASSLDRFHSYEQYV. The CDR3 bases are TGTGCCAGCAGCTTAGATCGGTTCCATAGCTACGAGCAGTACGTC.

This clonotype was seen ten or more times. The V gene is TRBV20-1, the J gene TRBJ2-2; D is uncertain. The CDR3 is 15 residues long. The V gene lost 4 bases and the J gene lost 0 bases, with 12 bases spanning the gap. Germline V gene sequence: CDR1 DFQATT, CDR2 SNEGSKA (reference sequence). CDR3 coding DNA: TGCAGTGCTATTGCCGCGGACGCGAACACCGGGGAGCTGTTTTTT. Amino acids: CSAIAADANTGELFF.

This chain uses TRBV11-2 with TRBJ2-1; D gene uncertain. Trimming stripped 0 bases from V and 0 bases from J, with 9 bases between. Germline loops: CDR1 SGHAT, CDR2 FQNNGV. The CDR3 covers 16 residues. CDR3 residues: CASSLDNLSSYNEQFF. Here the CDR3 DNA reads TGTGCCAGCAGCTTAGATAACCTAAGCTCCTACAATGAGCAGTTCTTC.

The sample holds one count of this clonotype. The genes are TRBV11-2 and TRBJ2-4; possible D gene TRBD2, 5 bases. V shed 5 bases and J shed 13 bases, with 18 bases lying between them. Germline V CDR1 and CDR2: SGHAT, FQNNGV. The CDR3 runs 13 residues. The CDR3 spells CASSPLRAEKQYF. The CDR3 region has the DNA TGTGCCAGCAGCCCCCTGCGGGCAGAGAAACAGTACTTC.

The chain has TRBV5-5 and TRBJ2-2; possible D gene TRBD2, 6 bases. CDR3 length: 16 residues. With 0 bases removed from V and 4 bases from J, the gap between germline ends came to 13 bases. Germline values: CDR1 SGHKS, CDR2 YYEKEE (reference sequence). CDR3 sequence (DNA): TGTGCCAGCAGCTTGGTAGGCGGGATCGGCACCGGGGAGCTGTTTTTT. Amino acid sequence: CASSLVGGIGTGELFF.

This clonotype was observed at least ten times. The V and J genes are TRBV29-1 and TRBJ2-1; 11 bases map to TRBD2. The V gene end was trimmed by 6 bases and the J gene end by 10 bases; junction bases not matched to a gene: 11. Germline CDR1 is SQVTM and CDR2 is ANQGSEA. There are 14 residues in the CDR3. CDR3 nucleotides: TGCAGCGTCCCCGGGACTAGCGGTCTAGGAGAGCAGTTCTTC. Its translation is CSVPGTSGLGEQFF.

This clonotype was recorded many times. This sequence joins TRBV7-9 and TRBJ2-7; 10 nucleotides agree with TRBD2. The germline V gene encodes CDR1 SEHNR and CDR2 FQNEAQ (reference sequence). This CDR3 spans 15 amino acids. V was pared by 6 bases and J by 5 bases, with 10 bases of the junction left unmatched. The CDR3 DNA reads TGTGCCAGCAGGGATAAGCGGGAGGGCCTCCACGAGCAGTACTTC. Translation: CASRDKREGLHEQYF.

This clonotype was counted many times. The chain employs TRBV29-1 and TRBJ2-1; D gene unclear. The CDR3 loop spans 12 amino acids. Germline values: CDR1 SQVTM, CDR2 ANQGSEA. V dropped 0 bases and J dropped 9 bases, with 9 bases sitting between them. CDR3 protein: CSVEDSAGEQFF. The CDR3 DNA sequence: TGCAGCGTTGAAGATTCCGCCGGTGAGCAGTTCTTC.

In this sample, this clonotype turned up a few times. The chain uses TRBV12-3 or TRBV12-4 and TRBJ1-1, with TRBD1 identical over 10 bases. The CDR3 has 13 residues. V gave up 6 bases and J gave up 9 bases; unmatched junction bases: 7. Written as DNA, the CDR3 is TGTGCCAGCAGCTCTCCGGGACAGGGGAAAGCTTTCTTT. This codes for CASSSPGQGKAFF.

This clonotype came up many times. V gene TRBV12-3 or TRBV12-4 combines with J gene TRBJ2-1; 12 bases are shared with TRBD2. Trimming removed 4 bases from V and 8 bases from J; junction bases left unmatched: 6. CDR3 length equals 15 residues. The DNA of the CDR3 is TGTGCCAGCAGTTCACTAGCGGGAGGAGAGGATGAGCAGTTCTTC. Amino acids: CASSSLAGGEDEQFF.

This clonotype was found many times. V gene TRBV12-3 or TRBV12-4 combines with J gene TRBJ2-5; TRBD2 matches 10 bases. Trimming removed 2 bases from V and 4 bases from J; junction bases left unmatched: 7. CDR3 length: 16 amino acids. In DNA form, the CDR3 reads TGTGCCAGCAGTTTATATGCTAGCGGGAGTTTAGAGACCCAGTACTTC. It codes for CASSLYASGSLETQYF.